A single sample gave rise to the 2 T cell receptor beta chains below, sequenced in a study of T cells in Graves' hyperthyroidism and ophthalmopathy. Regions amplified from RNA transcripts were the TCR beta CDR3 regions. Using the HTBI primer set, a first-round RT-PCR was run on the TCR CDR3. TCRdb reprocessed the multiplex PCR reads with MiXCR, giving one entry per CDR3 protein. Of 450,000 to 700,000 distinct CDR3 sequences in the sample, around 45% were seen once. Sequenced material: peripheral blood or thyroid tissue (not recorded which). These receptors came from an adult woman with Graves' disease, either hyperthyroidism or ophthalmopathy (not recorded which).

The chain uses TRBV28 and TRBJ1-1, with 9 nucleotides matching TRBD1. CDR1 MDHEN and CDR2 SYDVKM come from the germline V gene. The CDR3 has 15 amino acids. J gave up 1 base and V 7 bases, and 7 bases lay outside the gene matches. As DNA, the CDR3 is TGTGCCAGCAAAACAGGGGGCATTGCGAACACTGAAGCTTTCTTT. Amino acids: CASKTGGIANTEAFF.

This clonotype came up many times. The V gene is TRBV5-1, the J gene TRBJ2-7, with 7 bases matching TRBD2. Germline V gives CDR1 SGHRS, CDR2 YFSETQ. This CDR3 region has 15 residues. After removal of 4 bases from V and 3 bases from J, the junction contained 10 bases not matched to a gene. CDR3 coding DNA: TGCGCCAGCAGCCCGGGGCTAGCGGTTATCTACGAGCAGTACTTC. The encoded protein is CASSPGLAVIYEQYF.